This T cell receptor beta chain was retrieved from a study of blood T cell repertoires in COVID-19. Trimming stripped 0 bases from V and 3 bases from J, with 13 bases between. The CDR3 runs to 16 residues. Germline values: CDR1 SGHRS, CDR2 YFSETQ. Clones were read by immunoSEQ multiplex PCR, and TCRdb kept only the in-frame ones, dropping some. Of under 250,000 clones listed, about 80% are singletons. This chain joins TRBV5-1 and TRBJ1-5; TRBD1 might be the D (5 bases). This receptor was identified in a woman younger than 45 who had recovered from COVID-19. Sample: peripheral blood. The CDR3 sequence is CASSLGGLTDNQPQHF. CDR3 nucleotides: TGCGCCAGCAGCTTGGGGGGCTTGACAGACAATCAGCCCCAGCATTTT.